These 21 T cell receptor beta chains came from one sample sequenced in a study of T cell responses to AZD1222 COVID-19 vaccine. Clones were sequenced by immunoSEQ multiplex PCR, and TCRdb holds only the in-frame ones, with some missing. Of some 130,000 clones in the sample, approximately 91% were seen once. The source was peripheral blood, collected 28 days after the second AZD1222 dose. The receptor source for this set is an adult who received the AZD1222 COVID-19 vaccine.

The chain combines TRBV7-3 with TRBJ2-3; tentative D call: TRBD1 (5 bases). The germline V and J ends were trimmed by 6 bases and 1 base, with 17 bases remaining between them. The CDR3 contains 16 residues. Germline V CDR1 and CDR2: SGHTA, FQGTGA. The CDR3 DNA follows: TGTGCCAGCAGTAGCCTCCCGGGCAGGGGCACAGATACGCAGTATTTT. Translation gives CASSSLPGRGTDTQYF.

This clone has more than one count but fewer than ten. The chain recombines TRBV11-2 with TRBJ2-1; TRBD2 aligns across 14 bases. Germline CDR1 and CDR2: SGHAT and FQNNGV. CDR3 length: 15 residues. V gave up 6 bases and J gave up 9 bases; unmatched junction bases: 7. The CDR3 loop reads CASRTGLAGDAEQFF. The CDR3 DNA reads TGTGCCAGCAGGACGGGACTAGCGGGAGACGCTGAGCAGTTCTTC. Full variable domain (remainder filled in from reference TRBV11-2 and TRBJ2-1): EAGVAQSPRYKIIEKRQSVAFWCNPISGHATLYWYQQILGQGPKLLIQFQNNGVVDDSQLPKDRFSAERLKGVDSTLKIQPAKLEDSAVYLCASRTGLAGDAEQFFGPGTRLTVL.

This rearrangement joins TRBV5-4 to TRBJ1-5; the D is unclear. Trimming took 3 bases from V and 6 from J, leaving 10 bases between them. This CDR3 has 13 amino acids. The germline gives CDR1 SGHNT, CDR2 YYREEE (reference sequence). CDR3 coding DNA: TGTGCCAGCAGCTCCCATCTAGGTCAGCCCCAGCATTTT. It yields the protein CASSSHLGQPQHF.

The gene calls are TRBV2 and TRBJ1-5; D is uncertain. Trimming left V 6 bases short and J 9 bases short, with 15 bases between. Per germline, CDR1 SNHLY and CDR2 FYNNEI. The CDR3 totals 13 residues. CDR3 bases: TGTGCCAGCAGGCCCGAAGGAGTAGGGCCCCAGCATTTT. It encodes CASRPEGVGPQHF.

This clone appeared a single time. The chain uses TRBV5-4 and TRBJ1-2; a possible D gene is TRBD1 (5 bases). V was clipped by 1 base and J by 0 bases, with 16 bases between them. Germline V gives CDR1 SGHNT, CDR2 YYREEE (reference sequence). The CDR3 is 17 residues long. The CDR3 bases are TGTGCCAGCAGCTTGCTTATCCTCCAGGGAGCTAACTATGGCTACACCTTC. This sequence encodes CASSLLILQGANYGYTF. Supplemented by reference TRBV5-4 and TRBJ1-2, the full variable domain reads ETGVTQSPTHLIKTRGQQVTLRCSSQSGHNTVSWYQQALGQGPQFIFQYYREEENGRGNFPPRFSGLQFPNYSSELNVNALELDDSALYLCASSLLILQGANYGYTFGSGTRLTVV.

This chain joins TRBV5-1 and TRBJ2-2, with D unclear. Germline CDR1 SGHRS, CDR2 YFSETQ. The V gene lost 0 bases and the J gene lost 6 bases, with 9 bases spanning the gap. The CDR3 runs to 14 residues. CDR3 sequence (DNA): TGCGCCAGCAGCTTGGCCCCAGAGGCCGGGGAGCTGTTTTTT. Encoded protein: CASSLAPEAGELFF. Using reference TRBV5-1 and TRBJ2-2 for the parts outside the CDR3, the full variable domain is KAGVTQTPRYLIKTRGQQVTLSCSPISGHRSVSWYQQTPGQGLQFLFEYFSETQRNKGNFPGRFSGRQFSNSRSEMNVSTLELGDSALYLCASSLAPEAGELFFGEGSRLTVL.

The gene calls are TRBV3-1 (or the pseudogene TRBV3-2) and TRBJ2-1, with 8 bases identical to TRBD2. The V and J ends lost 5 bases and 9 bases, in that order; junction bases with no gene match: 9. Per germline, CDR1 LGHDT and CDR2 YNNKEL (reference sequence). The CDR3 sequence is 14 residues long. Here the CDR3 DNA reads TGTGCCAGCAGCAGGTCCGGGACTAGGGGTGAGCAGTTCTTC. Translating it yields CASSRSGTRGEQFF.

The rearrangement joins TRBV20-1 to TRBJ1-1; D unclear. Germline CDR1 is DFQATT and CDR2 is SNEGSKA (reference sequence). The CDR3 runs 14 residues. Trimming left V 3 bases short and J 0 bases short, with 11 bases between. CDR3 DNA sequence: TGCAGTGCTAGTCAGGCTATTATGAACACTGAAGCTTTCTTT. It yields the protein CSASQAIMNTEAFF.

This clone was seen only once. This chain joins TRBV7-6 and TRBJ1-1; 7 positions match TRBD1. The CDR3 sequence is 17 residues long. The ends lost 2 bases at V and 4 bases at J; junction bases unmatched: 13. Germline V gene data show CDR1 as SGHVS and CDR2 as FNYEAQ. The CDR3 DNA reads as TGTGCCAGCAGCTTAACGGCGACAGGGCCCCTGAGCACTGAAGCTTTCTTT. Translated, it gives CASSLTATGPLSTEAFF. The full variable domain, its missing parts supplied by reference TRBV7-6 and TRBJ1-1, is GAGVSQSPRYKVTKRGQDVALRCDPISGHVSLYWYRQALGQGPEFLTYFNYEAQQDKSGLPNDRFSAERPEGSISTLTIQRTEQRDSAMYRCASSLTATGPLSTEAFFGQGTRLTVV.

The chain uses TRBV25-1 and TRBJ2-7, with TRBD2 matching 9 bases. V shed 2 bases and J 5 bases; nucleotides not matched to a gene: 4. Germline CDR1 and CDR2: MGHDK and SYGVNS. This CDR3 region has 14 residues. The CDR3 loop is CASSERGGRDEQYF. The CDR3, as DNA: TGTGCCAGCAGTGAACGGGGCGGGAGGGACGAGCAGTACTTC.

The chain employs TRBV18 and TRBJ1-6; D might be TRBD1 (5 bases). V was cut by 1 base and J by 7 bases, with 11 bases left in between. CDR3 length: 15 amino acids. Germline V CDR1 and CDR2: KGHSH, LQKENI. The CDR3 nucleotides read TGTGCCAGCTCACCACGCCCAGGGAGAAATTCACCCCTCCACTTT. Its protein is CASSPRPGRNSPLHF.

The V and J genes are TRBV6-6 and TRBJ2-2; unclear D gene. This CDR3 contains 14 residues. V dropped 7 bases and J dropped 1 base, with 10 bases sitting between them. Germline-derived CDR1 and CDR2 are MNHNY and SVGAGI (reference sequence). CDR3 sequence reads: CASTPRKNTGELFF. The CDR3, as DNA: TGTGCCAGCACCCCGAGGAAGAACACCGGGGAGCTGTTTTTT.

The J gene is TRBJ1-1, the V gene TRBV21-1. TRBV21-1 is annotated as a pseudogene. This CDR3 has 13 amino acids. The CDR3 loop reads CASSKLPSYEAFF. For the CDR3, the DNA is TGTGCCAGCAGCAAATTACCGTCTTATGAAGCTTTCTTT.

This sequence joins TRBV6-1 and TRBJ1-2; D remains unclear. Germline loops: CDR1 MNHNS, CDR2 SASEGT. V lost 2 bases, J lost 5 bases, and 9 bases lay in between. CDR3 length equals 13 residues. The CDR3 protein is CASSEREGYGYTF. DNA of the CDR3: TGTGCCAGCAGTGAAAGGGAAGGTTATGGCTACACCTTC.

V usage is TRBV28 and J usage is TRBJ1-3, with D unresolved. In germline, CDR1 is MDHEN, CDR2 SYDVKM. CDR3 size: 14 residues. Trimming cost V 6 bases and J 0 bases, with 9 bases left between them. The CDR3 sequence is CASSTPHSGNTIYF. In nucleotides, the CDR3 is TGTGCCAGCAGCACCCCGCACTCTGGAAACACCATATATTTT.

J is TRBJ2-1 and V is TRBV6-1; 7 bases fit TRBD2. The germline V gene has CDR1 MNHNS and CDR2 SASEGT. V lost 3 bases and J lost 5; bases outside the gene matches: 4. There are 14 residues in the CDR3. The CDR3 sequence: CASSERGRDNEQFF. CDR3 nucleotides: TGTGCCAGCAGTGAGCGAGGGAGGGACAATGAGCAGTTCTTC.

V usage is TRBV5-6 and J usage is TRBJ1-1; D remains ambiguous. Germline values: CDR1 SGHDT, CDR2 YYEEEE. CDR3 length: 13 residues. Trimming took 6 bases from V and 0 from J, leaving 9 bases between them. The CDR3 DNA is TGTGCCAGCACTATTCCTATGAACACTGAAGCTTTCTTT. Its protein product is CASTIPMNTEAFF.

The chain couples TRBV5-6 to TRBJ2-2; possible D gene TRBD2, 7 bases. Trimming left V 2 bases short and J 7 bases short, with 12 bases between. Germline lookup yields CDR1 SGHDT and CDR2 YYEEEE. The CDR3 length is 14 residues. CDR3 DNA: TGTGCCAGCAGCTTCGGGGGGCGAGGCGGGGAGCTGTTTTTT. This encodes CASSFGGRGGELFF.

The CDR3 DNA sequence: TGTGCCAGCAGTCAAACTACCGACAGACTAAACACTGAAGCTTTCTTT. Amino acids: CASSQTTDRLNTEAFF. The chain recombines TRBV2 with TRBJ1-1, with a possible D match to TRBD1 (5 bases). The CDR3 is 16 residues long. CDR1 and CDR2 (germline): SNHLY, FYNNEI. The V end was cut by 5 bases, the J end by 2 bases, with 18 bases between. Variable domain in full (rest from reference TRBV2 and TRBJ1-1): EPEVTQTPSHQVTQMGQEVILRCVPISNHLYFYWYRQILGQKVEFLVSFYNNEISEKSEIFDDQFSVERPDGSNFTLKIRSTKLEDSAMYFCASSQTTDRLNTEAFFGQGTRLTVV.

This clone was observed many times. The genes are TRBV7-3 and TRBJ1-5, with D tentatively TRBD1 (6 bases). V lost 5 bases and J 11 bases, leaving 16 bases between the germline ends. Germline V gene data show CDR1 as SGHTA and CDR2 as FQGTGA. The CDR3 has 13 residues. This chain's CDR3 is CASSRGPQGTQHF. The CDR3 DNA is TGTGCCAGCAGCCGGGGACCCCAGGGGACCCAGCATTTT.

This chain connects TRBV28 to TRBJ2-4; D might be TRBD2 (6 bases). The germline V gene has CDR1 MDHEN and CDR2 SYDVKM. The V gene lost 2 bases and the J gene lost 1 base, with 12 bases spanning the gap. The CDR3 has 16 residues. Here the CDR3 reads CASSLTAGRAKNIQYF. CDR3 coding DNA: TGTGCCAGCAGTTTAACGGCAGGGAGGGCCAAAAACATTCAGTACTTC. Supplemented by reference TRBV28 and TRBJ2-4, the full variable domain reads DVKVTQSSRYLVKRTGEKVFLECVQDMDHENMFWYRQDPGLGLRLIYFSYDVKMKEKGDIPEGYSVSREKKERFSLILESASTNQTSMYLCASSLTAGRAKNIQYFGAGTRLSVL.